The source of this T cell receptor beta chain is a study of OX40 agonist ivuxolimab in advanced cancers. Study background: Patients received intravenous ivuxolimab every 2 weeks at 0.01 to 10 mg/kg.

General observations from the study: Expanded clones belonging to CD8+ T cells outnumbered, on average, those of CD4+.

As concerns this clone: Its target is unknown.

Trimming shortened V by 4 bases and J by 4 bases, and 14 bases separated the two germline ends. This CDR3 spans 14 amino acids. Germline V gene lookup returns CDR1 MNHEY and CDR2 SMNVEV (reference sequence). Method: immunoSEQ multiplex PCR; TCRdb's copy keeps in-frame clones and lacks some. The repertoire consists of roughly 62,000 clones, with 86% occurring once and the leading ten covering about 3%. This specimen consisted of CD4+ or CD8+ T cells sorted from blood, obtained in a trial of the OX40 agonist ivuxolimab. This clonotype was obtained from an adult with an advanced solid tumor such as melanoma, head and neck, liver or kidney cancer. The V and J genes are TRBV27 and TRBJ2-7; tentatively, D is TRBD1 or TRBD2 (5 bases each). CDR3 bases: TGTGCCAGCAGTTGGTACGGTGGGGGATACGAGCAGTACTTC. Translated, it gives CASSWYGGGYEQYF.